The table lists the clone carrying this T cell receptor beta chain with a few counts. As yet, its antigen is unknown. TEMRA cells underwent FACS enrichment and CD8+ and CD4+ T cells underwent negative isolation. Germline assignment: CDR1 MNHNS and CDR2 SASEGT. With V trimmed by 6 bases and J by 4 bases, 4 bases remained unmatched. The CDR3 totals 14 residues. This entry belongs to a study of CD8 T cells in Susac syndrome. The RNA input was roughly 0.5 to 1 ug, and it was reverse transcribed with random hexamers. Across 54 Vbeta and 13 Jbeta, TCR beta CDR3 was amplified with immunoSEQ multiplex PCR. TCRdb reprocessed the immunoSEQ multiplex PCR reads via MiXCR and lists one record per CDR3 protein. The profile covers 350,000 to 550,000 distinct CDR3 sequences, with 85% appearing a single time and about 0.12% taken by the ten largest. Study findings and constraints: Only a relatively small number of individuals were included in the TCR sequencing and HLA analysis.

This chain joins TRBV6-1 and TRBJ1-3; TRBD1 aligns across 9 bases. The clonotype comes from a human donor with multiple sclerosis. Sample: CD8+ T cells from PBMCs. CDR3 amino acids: CASSAGTGGNTIYF. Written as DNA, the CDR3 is TGTGCCAGCAGCGCCGGGACAGGGGGAAACACCATATATTTT.